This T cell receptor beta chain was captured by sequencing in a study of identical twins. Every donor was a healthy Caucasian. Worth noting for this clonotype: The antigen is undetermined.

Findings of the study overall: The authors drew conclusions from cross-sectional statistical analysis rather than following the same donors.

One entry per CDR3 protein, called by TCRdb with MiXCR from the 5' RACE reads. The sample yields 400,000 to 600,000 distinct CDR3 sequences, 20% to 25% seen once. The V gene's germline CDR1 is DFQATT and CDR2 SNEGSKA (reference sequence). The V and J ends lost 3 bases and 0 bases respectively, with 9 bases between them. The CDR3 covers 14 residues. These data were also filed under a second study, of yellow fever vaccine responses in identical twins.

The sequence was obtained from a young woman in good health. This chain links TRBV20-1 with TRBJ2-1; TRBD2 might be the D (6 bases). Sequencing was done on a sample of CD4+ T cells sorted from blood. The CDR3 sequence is CSARRGLSYNEQFF. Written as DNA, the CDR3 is TGCAGTGCTAGGCGGGGCCTCTCCTACAATGAGCAGTTCTTC.